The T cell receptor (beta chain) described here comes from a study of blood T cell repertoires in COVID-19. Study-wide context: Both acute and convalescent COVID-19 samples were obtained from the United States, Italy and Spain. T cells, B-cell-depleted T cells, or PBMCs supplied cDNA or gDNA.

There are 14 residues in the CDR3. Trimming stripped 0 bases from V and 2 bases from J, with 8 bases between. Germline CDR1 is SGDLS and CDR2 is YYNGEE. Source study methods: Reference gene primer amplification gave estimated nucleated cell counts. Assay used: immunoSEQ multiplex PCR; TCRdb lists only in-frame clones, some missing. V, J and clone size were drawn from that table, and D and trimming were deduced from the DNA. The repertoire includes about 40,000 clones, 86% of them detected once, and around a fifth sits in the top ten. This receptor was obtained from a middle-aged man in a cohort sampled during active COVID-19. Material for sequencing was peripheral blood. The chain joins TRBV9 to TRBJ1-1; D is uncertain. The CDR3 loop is CASSVEQTNTEAFF. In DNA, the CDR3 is TGTGCCAGCAGCGTAGAACAGACCAACACTGAAGCTTTCTTT.